This TCR beta chain was documented in a study of CD8+ T cells in alopecia areata. General observations from the study: Among the top 100, expanded CD8+ clones, as well as scalp clonality, were significantly decreased by tofacitinib. Scalp lesions, especially in alopecia totalis/universalis, had higher clonality than normal scalp.

This CDR3 has 14 amino acids. V was pared by 4 bases and J by 1 base, with 2 bases of the junction left unmatched. Germline-derived CDR1 and CDR2 are SQVTM and ANQGSEA. Sequencing used cDNA as its template, made by extracting RNA and reverse transcribing it. Data came from immunoSEQ multiplex PCR; TCRdb stores just in-frame clones and leaves some out. Seen here are about 180,000 clones, around 49% observed once, and the top ten hold 10%. Treatment specified: oral pan-JAK inhibitor, 5-10 mg twice daily. This clone came up a few times. Its antigen remains unknown. Sequencing used CD8+ T cells sorted from blood, obtained at approximately week 51, from a patient treated with tofacitinib. The TCR was taken from a human donor with alopecia areata. The chain recombines TRBV29-1 with TRBJ2-1; the match to TRBD2 covers 9 bases. CDR3 coding DNA: TGCAGCGTTGTAAGCGGGGGGTCCTACAATGAGCAGTTCTTC. As protein: CSVVSGGSYNEQFF.